This T cell receptor (beta chain) was identified during a study of response to subunit inactivated influenza vaccine. General study findings and limits: It was suggested by the authors that few new T cells are recruited by each seasonal influenza vaccination.

The germline V and J ends were trimmed by 0 bases and 8 bases, with 14 bases remaining between them. Per the germline V gene, CDR1 is DFQATT and CDR2 is SNEGSKA (reference sequence). The CDR3 sequence is 14 residues long. This clonotype has just a few counts. Its antigen is currently unknown. Each CDR3 protein gets one entry after TCRdb re-called the RT-PCR reads with MiXCR. The sample contains fewer than 250,000 distinct CDR3 sequences, roughly 14% of which appear only once. This TCR derives from a man over 45 who received an inactivated influenza vaccine. The input for sequencing was CD8+ T cells sorted from PBMCs, taken about 5 days after vaccination. This sequence joins TRBV20-1 and TRBJ2-1; D is perhaps TRBD1 (6 bases). In DNA, the CDR3 is TGCAGTGCTAGAGACCCCCAGGGGTTCTATGAGCAGTTCTTC. Residues: CSARDPQGFYEQFF.